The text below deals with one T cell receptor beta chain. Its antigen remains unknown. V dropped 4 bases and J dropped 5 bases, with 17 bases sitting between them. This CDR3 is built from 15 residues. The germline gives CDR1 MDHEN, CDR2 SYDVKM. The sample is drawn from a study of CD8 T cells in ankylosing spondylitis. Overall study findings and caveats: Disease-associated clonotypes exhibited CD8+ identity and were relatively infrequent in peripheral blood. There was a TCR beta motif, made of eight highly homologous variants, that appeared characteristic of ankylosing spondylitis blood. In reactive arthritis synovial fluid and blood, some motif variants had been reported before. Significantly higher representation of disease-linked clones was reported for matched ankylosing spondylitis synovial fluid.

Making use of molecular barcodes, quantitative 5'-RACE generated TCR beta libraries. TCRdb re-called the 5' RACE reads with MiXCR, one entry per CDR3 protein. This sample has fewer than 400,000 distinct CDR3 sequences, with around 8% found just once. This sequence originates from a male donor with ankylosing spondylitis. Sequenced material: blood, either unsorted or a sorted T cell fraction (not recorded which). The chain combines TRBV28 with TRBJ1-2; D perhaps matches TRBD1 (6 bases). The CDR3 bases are TGTGCCAGCAGTTCCCCGGGGGGGCCGAGGTATGGCTACACCTTC. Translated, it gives CASSSPGGPRYGYTF.